The clone carrying this T cell receptor (beta chain) was observed once. The antigen is unknown. This record belongs to a study of graft-versus-host responses after intestinal transplantation. Study overall: Each recipient received anti-thymocyte globulin induction, then tacrolimus and steroids for approximately 3 years.

The repertoire was sequenced with immunoSEQ multiplex PCR; TCRdb's copy has only in-frame clones and lacks some. This table has 100,000 or so clones, roughly nine tenths appearing once. This CDR3 comprises 15 residues. V gave up 6 bases and J gave up 10 bases, with 19 bases separating them. The germline V gene has CDR1 SNHLY and CDR2 FYNNEI. Sequenced material: unstimulated CD4+ T cells sorted from spleen or lymph node cells, taken before transplant. This sequence was found in a human donor who was the organ donor for an intestinal transplant. The chain combines TRBV2 with TRBJ1-6; the D gene is possibly TRBD1 (6 bases). CDR3 residues: CASRESVSGASPLHF. In nucleotides, the CDR3 is TGTGCCAGCAGGGAGTCCGTGTCAGGGGCCTCACCCCTCCACTTT.